The 27 T cell receptor beta chains below come from one sample, sequenced in a study of T-cell reconstitution after alpha-beta-depleted transplantation in children. Overall study results and limits: T-cell counts and diversity at one year post-transplant came mainly from newly produced T cells.

No antigen has been assigned to these receptors. Preparation of the TCRbeta library was carried out with unique molecular identifiers. MiXCR was run by TCRdb on the PCR reads, yielding one entry per CDR3 protein. The data hold about 300,000 distinct CDR3 sequences, with 7.5% to 9% observed a single time. Sequenced here: peripheral blood, sampled 360 days after TCRalphabeta/CD19-depleted stem cell transplant. Every receptor here comes from a female patient aged 2-15 years who had a stem cell transplant for Fanconi anemia, so the T cells may come from the graft donor.

The chain joins TRBV5-6 to TRBJ2-1; perhaps TRBD2 as D (6 bases). There are 16 residues in the CDR3. V was pared by 3 bases and J by 7 bases, with 20 bases between. The germline gives CDR1 SGHDT, CDR2 YYEEEE. CDR3 DNA sequence: TGTGCCAGCAGCTCGGATGGGGGACTGCTCGGAAATGAGCAGTTCTTC. This codes for CASSSDGGLLGNEQFF.

This clonotype was found many times. The chain combines TRBV4-2 with TRBJ2-7, with TRBD1 matching 7 bases. The germline V gene encodes CDR1 LGHNA and CDR2 YNFKEQ. CDR3 size: 16 residues. Losses at the gene ends were 5 bases for V and 5 bases for J; bases not matched to a gene: 15. CDR3 sequence reads: CASSRTGLGQTHEQYF. CDR3 coding DNA: TGTGCCAGCAGCAGAACTGGCCTGGGACAGACCCACGAGCAGTACTTC.

This clonotype was found many times. V is TRBV12-3 or TRBV12-4 and J is TRBJ2-2; a possible D gene is TRBD2 (5 bases). The length of the CDR3 is 16 residues. V lost 7 bases and J 4 bases, leaving 19 bases between the germline ends. The CDR3: CASTLGGARVTGELFF. DNA of the CDR3: TGTGCCAGCACCCTAGGAGGAGCGCGCGTCACCGGGGAGCTGTTTTTT.

This clonotype was picked up many times. The V gene is TRBV28, the J gene TRBJ2-1; no clear D. Trimming took 10 bases from V and 5 from J, leaving 15 bases between them. The CDR3 consists of 13 residues. Germline V lookup: CDR1 MDHEN, CDR2 SYDVKM. The CDR3 loop is CATRDPSDNEQFF. The DNA of the CDR3 is TGTGCCACAAGGGATCCCAGCGACAATGAGCAGTTCTTC.

This clonotype was picked up a small number of times. The chain links TRBV4-2 to TRBJ2-5, with 11 bases fitting TRBD2. Germline-derived CDR1 and CDR2 are LGHNA and YNFKEQ. The CDR3 runs 15 residues. J was trimmed by 2 bases and V by 1 base; bases with no gene match: 0. The CDR3 nucleotides are TGTGCCAGCAGCCAAGCTAGCGGGGGGCAAGAGACCCAGTACTTC. Translated: CASSQASGGQETQYF.

This clonotype came up many times. V gene TRBV4-2 combines with J gene TRBJ2-5, with TRBD2 matching 11 bases. The V gene's germline CDR1 is LGHNA and CDR2 YNFKEQ. This CDR3 has 18 residues. V shed 0 bases and J 2 bases; nucleotides not matched to a gene: 8. The CDR3 reads CASSQDGSGGAGQETQYF. The CDR3 nucleotides are TGTGCCAGCAGCCAAGATGGTAGCGGGGGGGCCGGGCAAGAGACCCAGTACTTC.

The chain has TRBV7-6 and TRBJ2-7; possibly TRBD2 for D (5 bases). Germline V gene lookup returns CDR1 SGHVS and CDR2 FNYEAQ. CDR3 length: 15 amino acids. Between the trimmed V and J ends, which lost 3 bases and 6 bases, there was a span of 18 bases. The CDR3 DNA reads as TGTGCCAGCAGCTTTGTCCGGGCTAGTGGAGGCGAGCAGTACTTC. Protein: CASSFVRASGGEQYF.

This clonotype showed up just a few times. V usage is TRBV2 and J usage is TRBJ1-3, with D maybe TRBD1 (6 bases). There are 14 residues in the CDR3. Trimming removed 8 bases from V and 4 bases from J, with 15 bases in between. Germline CDR1 is SNHLY and CDR2 is FYNNEI. The CDR3 DNA sequence: TGTGCCAGCCGGAAGGGGGGGTCGGGAAACACCATATATTTT. This encodes CASRKGGSGNTIYF.

In regard to this clonotype: A much larger clonotype is one base distant, so this may be a read error. The CDR3 reads CTSSQTGGRDQPQHF. DNA of the CDR3: TGTACCAGCAGCCAGACAGGGGGTAGGGATCAGCCCCAGCATTTT. The chain couples TRBV12-3 or TRBV12-4 to TRBJ1-5; 9 positions agree with TRBD1. The CDR3 is 15 residues long.

This clonotype has at least ten counts. The chain carries TRBV29-1 and TRBJ2-2, with 9 positions matching TRBD1. V gave up 4 bases and J gave up 3 bases; unmatched junction bases: 3. Germline V gives CDR1 SQVTM, CDR2 ANQGSEA. The CDR3 runs 14 residues. CDR3 protein: CSVVRTGDTGELFF. DNA for the CDR3: TGCAGCGTTGTAAGGACAGGGGACACCGGGGAGCTGTTTTTT.

A word on this clonotype: Compared with germline, one end of the junction differs, possibly owing to a read error. The V and J genes are TRBV3-1 and TRBJ2-5, with a weak D call TRBD2 (6 bases). Per the germline V gene, CDR1 is LGHDT and CDR2 is YNNKEL (reference sequence). This CDR3 has 15 amino acids. This CDR3 is CACSPLAFQQETQYF. DNA for the CDR3: TGTGCCTGCAGCCCCCTAGCGTTCCAACAAGAGACCCAGTACTTC.

This clonotype has at least ten counts. V gene TRBV5-1 combines with J gene TRBJ1-1, with 8 bases identical to TRBD1. The ends lost 1 base at V and 0 bases at J; junction bases unmatched: 2. The germline gives CDR1 SGHRS, CDR2 YFSETQ. This CDR3 spans 15 amino acids. The CDR3 loop reads CASSLSTGVNTEAFF. DNA for the CDR3: TGCGCCAGCAGCTTGTCGACAGGGGTGAACACTGAAGCTTTCTTT.

In its sample, this clonotype was seen a few times. This chain connects TRBV2 to TRBJ1-5, with D uncertain. This CDR3 has 15 amino acids. Germline V gives CDR1 SNHLY, CDR2 FYNNEI. V lost 3 bases and J 3 bases, leaving 12 bases between the germline ends. CDR3 nucleotide sequence: TGTGCCAGCAGTGATTTAAAGGGCCCCAATCAGCCCCAGCATTTT. It codes for CASSDLKGPNQPQHF.

Ten or more counts support this clonotype. The genes are TRBV20-1 and TRBJ1-1; D not resolved. V lost 6 bases to trimming and J lost 4 bases, with 15 bases between them. The CDR3 is 13 residues long. CDR1 and CDR2 from the germline V gene are DFQATT and SNEGSKA (reference sequence). DNA of the CDR3: TGCAGTGCCGGAAAGGATCCGGGCACTGAAGCTTTCTTT. Translated, it gives CSAGKDPGTEAFF.

The genes are TRBV7-3 and TRBJ2-7; D is unclear. CDR3 length: 13 residues. Trimming took off 5 bases at V and 0 bases at J, with 8 bases between the two ends. The germline CDR1 and CDR2 sequences are SGHTA and FQGTGA. DNA of the CDR3: TGTGCCAGCAGCCCAGGATACTCCTACGAGCAGTACTTC. Protein sequence: CASSPGYSYEQYF.

V and J are TRBV30 and TRBJ2-4; TRBD2 agrees at 14 bases. This CDR3 region has 19 residues. J lost 0 bases, V lost 4 bases, and 11 bases had no gene match. The germline V gene encodes CDR1 GTSNPN and CDR2 SVGIG (reference sequence). CDR3 loop: CAWTRMTSGRARAKNIQYF. The CDR3, as DNA: TGTGCCTGGACTCGGATGACTAGCGGGAGGGCCAGAGCCAAAAACATTCAGTACTTC. Full variable domain (remainder filled in from reference TRBV30 and TRBJ2-4): SQTIHQWPATLVQPVGSPLSLECTVEGTSNPNLYWYRQAAGRGLQLLFYSVGIGQISSEVPQNLSASRPQDRQFILSSKKLLLSDSGFYLCAWTRMTSGRARAKNIQYFGAGTRLSVL.

This clonotype was picked up many times. V usage is TRBV5-1 and J usage is TRBJ2-1, with a tentative D call TRBD1 (6 bases). With 0 bases removed from V and 2 bases from J, the gap between germline ends came to 12 bases. The CDR3 contains 16 residues. The germline V gene has CDR1 SGHRS and CDR2 YFSETQ. The CDR3 DNA sequence: TGCGCCAGCAGCTTGGGCAGGGGTAGTCCCTACAATGAGCAGTTCTTC. The encoded protein is CASSLGRGSPYNEQFF.

This chain joins TRBV20-1 and TRBJ2-3; 9 positions agree with TRBD2. The germline gives CDR1 DFQATT, CDR2 SNEGSKA (reference sequence). The CDR3 contains 19 residues. Trimming took 0 bases from V and 1 from J; bases not matched to a gene: 14. DNA of the CDR3: TGCAGTGCTAGAGACCGAGCGGCGGGAGGGCCTGCGGGCACAGATACGCAGTATTTT. Protein: CSARDRAAGGPAGTDTQYF.

The chain couples TRBV7-9 to TRBJ1-4, with D perhaps matching TRBD1 (6 bases). The CDR3 extends over 15 amino acids. V was shortened by 8 bases and J by 7 bases, with 20 bases between the two germline ends. Germline CDR1 is SEHNR and CDR2 is FQNEAQ (reference sequence). The CDR3, as DNA: TGTGCCAGCGGGGGAGTGTCGCGAGGGGGTGAAAAACTGTTTTTT. It codes for CASGGVSRGGEKLFF.

In regard to this clonotype: At one of its ends the junction is not consistent with the germline gene, which may arise from a read error. The genes are TRBV18 and TRBJ2-7; D unclear. This CDR3 spans 13 amino acids. Germline V gene lookup returns CDR1 KGHSH and CDR2 LQKENI. The CDR3 here is CTSSPDQESGQYF. CDR3 nucleotide sequence: TGTACCAGCTCGCCAGATCAGGAGTCGGGGCAGTACTTC.

This clonotype occurred many times. The V call is TRBV16, the J call TRBJ2-4; 7 bases fit TRBD1. The J segment lost 8 bases and the V segment lost 8 bases, leaving 3 bases of the junction unmatched. The CDR3 runs to 11 residues. The germline V gene has CDR1 KGHSY and CDR2 FQNENV. The CDR3 nucleotides are TGTGCCAGCGGCAGGGGGTACATTCAGTACTTC. This codes for CASGRGYIQYF.

In its sample, this clonotype was seen a few times. The chain is built from TRBV5-1 and TRBJ2-2; D possibly corresponds to TRBD2 (6 bases). The V end was cut by 2 bases, the J end by 5 bases, with 10 bases between. The CDR3 sequence is 14 residues long. Per germline, CDR1 SGHRS and CDR2 YFSETQ. The CDR3 spells CASSFGGGTGELFF. DNA for the CDR3: TGCGCCAGCAGCTTCGGTGGGGGGACCGGGGAGCTGTTTTTT.

This clonotype was seen many times. The V and J genes are TRBV10-3 and TRBJ2-1; 7 bases match TRBD2. This CDR3 has 14 amino acids. The ends lost 7 bases at V and 10 bases at J; junction bases unmatched: 13. Germline V gene sequence: CDR1 ENHRY, CDR2 SYGVKD. CDR3 amino acids: CAIKGRGILGEQFF. CDR3 DNA: TGTGCCATCAAGGGGAGGGGCATCCTGGGCGAGCAGTTCTTC.

In this sample, this clonotype turned up many times. The chain joins TRBV24-1 to TRBJ2-3; D may be TRBD1 (6 bases). The CDR3 runs to 13 residues. V was pared by 7 bases and J by 3 bases, with 10 bases between. Germline V gene lookup returns CDR1 KGHDR and CDR2 SFDVKD. CDR3 in amino acids: CATRERGTDTQYF. CDR3 nucleotides: TGTGCCACCAGAGAAAGGGGGACAGATACGCAGTATTTT.

The J gene is TRBJ2-7, the V gene TRBV2; 7 nucleotides align to TRBD1. The CDR3 has 14 amino acids. Germline-derived CDR1 and CDR2 are SNHLY and FYNNEI. CDR3 sequence reads: CATKTGQGAYEQYF. The CDR3 region has the DNA TGTGCTACCAAAACCGGCCAGGGGGCCTACGAGCAGTACTTC.

The genes are TRBV6-2 or TRBV6-3 and TRBJ2-7, with D perhaps assigned TRBD1 or TRBD2 (5 bases each). This CDR3 spans 14 amino acids. In germline, CDR1 is MNHEY, CDR2 SVGEGT. The germline V and J ends were trimmed by 0 bases and 6 bases, with 12 bases remaining between them. CDR3 nucleotides: TGTGCCAGCAGTTACTCGAAGACGGGGCTCGAGCAGTACGTC. Protein sequence: CASSYSKTGLEQYV.

This clonotype has a count of ten or more. The CDR3 DNA reads as TGCGCCAGCAGCTTGGGAAGGGTTTGGCTGAACACTGAAGCTTTCTTT. It codes for CASSLGRVWLNTEAFF. The chain couples TRBV5-1 to TRBJ1-1; D unclear. Between the trimmed V and J ends, which lost 0 bases and 0 bases, there was a span of 12 bases. CDR3 size: 16 residues. The germline V gene has CDR1 SGHRS and CDR2 YFSETQ. The whole variable domain, remainder taken from reference TRBV5-1 and TRBJ1-1, is KAGVTQTPRYLIKTRGQQVTLSCSPISGHRSVSWYQQTPGQGLQFLFEYFSETQRNKGNFPGRFSGRQFSNSRSEMNVSTLELGDSALYLCASSLGRVWLNTEAFFGQGTRLTVV.